This TCR beta chain derives from a study of post-analysis software for immune sequencing data. Note on this clonotype: The antigen is not known.

There are 15 residues in the CDR3. Germline-derived CDR1 and CDR2 are SGHRS and YFSETQ. The J segment lost 7 bases and the V segment lost 2 bases, leaving 7 bases of the junction unmatched. Prepared TCR beta cDNA libraries contained unique molecular identifiers. TCRdb recomputed calls from the PCR reads with MiXCR, one row per CDR3 protein. The table records approximately 770,000 distinct CDR3 sequences, about 45% of them present only once. Study-wide findings and caveats: The five TRBV segments detected at higher frequency in patients than in controls included TRBV5-6, TRBV5-1 and TRBV20-1.

The sequence was obtained from a girl under 18 with multiple sclerosis. Sequenced material: blood. The chain joins TRBV5-1 to TRBJ2-1, with 9 bases identical to TRBD2. The CDR3 loop is CASSLSSGSFNEQFF. CDR3 nucleotide sequence: TGCGCCAGCAGCTTAAGTAGCGGGAGCTTTAATGAGCAGTTCTTC.